This TCR beta chain emerged from a study of breast tumors, draining lymph nodes, adjacent tissues. The study's findings and limits: Data only fit, rather than demonstrated, lymph node origin of most tumor T cells. Data fit most tumor T cells coming from lymph node, expanding in tumor. Compared with lymph nodes, tumors were less diverse; compared with nontumor tissue, more.

This clonotype came up many times. The antigen is undetermined. After removal of 0 bases from V and 0 bases from J, the junction contained 0 bases not matched to a gene. Germline V gene lookup returns CDR1 SGHNT and CDR2 YYREEE (reference sequence). The CDR3 covers 15 residues. MiXCR, applied by TCRdb to the multiplex PCR reads, yields one record per CDR3 protein. The sample carries about 11,000 distinct CDR3 sequences, under 40% recorded once. The origin of this receptor is a female donor with breast cancer. Some clones in this sample may be carry-over from other donors' samples. The sequenced material came from breast tumor tissue. The chain recombines TRBV5-4 with TRBJ2-3; 8 bases are a match to TRBD2. CDR3 region: CASSLASGSTDTQYF. The CDR3 nucleotides are TGTGCCAGCAGCTTGGCTAGCGGGAGCACAGATACGCAGTATTTT.